A selection of T cell receptor beta chains follows, all from one sample in a study of identical twins. Each CDR3 protein is one row after TCRdb ran MiXCR on the 5' RACE reads. The sample includes a few hundred thousand distinct CDR3 sequences, around 9% of them seen just once. The sequencing input was naive T cells sorted from blood. All receptors come from a woman aged 50 to 65 in good health. The CDR3 runs from the conserved cysteine through the conserved F or W. The D gene is left open where the match is weak. Clone size is shown for a subset of rows, as once, few, many or a class of expanded clone.

many,-,TRBJ1-1,TRBV7-9,TGTGCCAGCAGCCCCTGGACAACTCAGAACACTGAAGCTTTCTTT,CASSPWTTQNTEAFF
-,TRBD2,TRBJ2-7,TRBV20-1,TGCAGTGCTAGAGATCCCCTAGCGGGGGACTACGAGCAGTACTTC,CSARDPLAGDYEQYF
few,-,TRBJ2-7,TRBV10-3,TGTGCCATCAGTGAGTCTGGGGGCTACGAGCAGTACTTC,CAISESGGYEQYF
-,-,TRBJ1-5,TRBV5-1,TGCGCCAGCAGGGCAGGAGATTCCTTTAGCAATCAGCCCCAGCATTTT,CASRAGDSFSNQPQHF
many,-,TRBJ2-1,TRBV7-6,TGTGCCAGCAGCTTAGTGGCTCTGGATAGGCAGTTCTTC,CASSLVALDRQFF
few,TRBD2,TRBJ2-2,TRBV29-1,TGCAGCGTTTCCGTAGCGGGAGAGGGGGAGCTGTTTTTT,CSVSVAGEGELFF
many,-,TRBJ2-7,TRBV12-3/TRBV12-4,TGTGCCAGCAGTTTAGCGCAGGGGGGGACGTACGAGCAGTACTTC,CASSLAQGGTYEQYF
many,TRBD1,TRBJ1-1,TRBV5-1,TGCGCCAGCAGCCGAGGGGGGACAGTGGTCAACACTGAAGCTTTCTTT,CASSRGGTVVNTEAFF
-,TRBD1,TRBJ1-1,TRBV12-5,TGTGCTAGTGGGACAGGGGGGTACACTGAAGCTTTCTTT,CASGTGGYTEAFF
many,TRBD2,TRBJ2-1,TRBV2,TGTGCCAGCAGTGAAATAGCGGGACTAAGTGTTTCTGAGCAGTTCTTC,CASSEIAGLSVSEQFF
few,-,TRBJ1-1,TRBV12-3/TRBV12-4,TGTGCCAGCAGTTTGTCCAGCGGCTGGAACACTGAAGCTTTCTTT,CASSLSSGWNTEAFF
-,TRBD1,TRBJ2-3,TRBV7-2,TGTGCCAGCAGCTTAAGGGGGCCCGGCACAGATACGCAGTATTTT,CASSLRGPGTDTQYF
-,TRBD1,TRBJ1-2,TRBV4-2,TGTGCCAGCAGCCAAGCCGAGGGGGCGCGGGGCGGCTACACCTTC,CASSQAEGARGGYTF
many,-,TRBJ1-1,TRBV4-1,TGCGCCAGCAGCCCTCCCGTTGGGGCAGCTTTCTTT,CASSPPVGAAFF
few,TRBD2,TRBJ2-2,TRBV5-1,TGCGCCAGCAGCTTGGTCGGGCTAGCGGCCTCCGGGGAGCTGTTTTTT,CASSLVGLAASGELFF
-,TRBD1,TRBJ2-7,TRBV5-4,TGTGCCAGCAGCATTTCCACAGGGGCTAACTCCTACGAGCAGTACTTC,CASSISTGANSYEQYF
many,-,TRBJ1-2,TRBV10-2,TGCGCCAGCAGTGATGCCGGGGGGGGGCCCGGCTACACCTTC,CASSDAGGGPGYTF
-,TRBD1,TRBJ2-5,TRBV29-1,TGCAGCGTTGCATTTGGGACAGGGGAACGAGAGACCCAGTACTTC,CSVAFGTGERETQYF
many,-,TRBJ2-5,TRBV4-1,TGCGCCAGCAGCCAAGCACCTCCAGAGACCCAGTACTTC,CASSQAPPETQYF
few,-,TRBJ1-1,TRBV29-1,TGCAGCGTTGAAGGTGCGGGGGACACTGAAGCTTTCTTT,CSVEGAGDTEAFF
many,TRBD1,TRBJ1-6,TRBV20-1,TGCAGTGCCGCACAGGGGGCGAATTCACCCCTCCACTTT,CSAAQGANSPLHF
-,-,TRBJ1-2,TRBV25-1,TGTGCCAGCAGTGAATCGGGGCAGGGTTCTAACTATGGCTACACCTTC,CASSESGQGSNYGYTF
few,-,TRBJ2-1,TRBV29-1,TGCAGCGTAGGTAGGGACCCGAGCCCCCATGAGCAGTTCTTC,CSVGRDPSPHEQFF
many,TRBD2,TRBJ2-1,TRBV12-3/TRBV12-4,TGTGCCAGCAGTTTCGGGACTAACATAGATGAGCAGTTCTTC,CASSFGTNIDEQFF
few,-,TRBJ1-4,TRBV4-2,TGTGCCAGCAGCCCCAATCCCATCACAGGACGGTTTGAAAAACTGTTTTTT,CASSPNPITGRFEKLFF
-,-,TRBJ2-2,TRBV30,TGTGCCTGGGGGGCCCTGGGAACGACCGGGGAGCTGTTTTTT,CAWGALGTTGELFF
-,TRBD2,TRBJ2-1,TRBV6-6,TGTGCCAGCAGTTATATTAGCGGGACAAGCTACAATGAGCAGTTCTTC,CASSYISGTSYNEQFF
-,TRBD2,TRBJ2-5,TRBV10-2,TGCGCCAGCAGTGTTTTAGCGGGAGTTCAAGAGACCCAGTACTTC,CASSVLAGVQETQYF
many,-,TRBJ1-5,TRBV12-3/TRBV12-4,TGTGCCAGCAGTGGTGGGGCAAGCAATCAGCCCCAGCATTTT,CASSGGASNQPQHF
few,TRBD1,TRBJ1-2,TRBV6-2/TRBV6-3,TGTGCCAGCAGCCGGGGACAGGCTTATGGCTACACCTTC,CASSRGQAYGYTF
many,-,TRBJ2-5,TRBV28,TGTGCCAGCAGTTTAGTGAGCCCGGAGACCCAGTACTTC,CASSLVSPETQYF
few,-,TRBJ2-5,TRBV28,TGTGCCAGCAGTTTGATAGGGACGGTGAAGACCCAGTACTTC,CASSLIGTVKTQYF
many,-,TRBJ1-4,TRBV28,TGTGCCAGCCATAGGGGCGTGGGGGAAAAACTGTTTTTT,CASHRGVGEKLFF
few,-,TRBJ2-7,TRBV25-1,TGTGCCAGCGCCTCCGGGGTGCAGTACTTC,CASASGVQYF
few,-,TRBJ2-3,TRBV6-2/TRBV6-3,TGTGCCAGCATTGAAAAACGGACGTCTAGCACAGATACGCAGTATTTT,CASIEKRTSSTDTQYF
many,-,TRBJ1-6,TRBV6-6,TGTGCCAGCAGCCCGACATCCTATAATTCACCCCTCCACTTT,CASSPTSYNSPLHF
few,TRBD2,TRBJ2-5,TRBV5-1,TGCGCCAGCAGCCGGACCCCTAGCGGGAGGGCCCAAGAGACCCAGTACTTC,CASSRTPSGRAQETQYF
few,TRBD1,TRBJ1-6,TRBV6-5,TGTGCCAGCAGTTACGGTCCTTCGGGACAGGGTTCACCCCTCCACTTT,CASSYGPSGQGSPLHF
few,-,TRBJ2-4,TRBV3-1,TGTGCCAGCAGCCTCATTTCTACCGTCAACGGACAAAACATTCAGTACTTC,CASSLISTVNGQNIQYF
few,-,TRBJ2-3,TRBV10-3,TGTGCCATCAGTGAGCCGGGGGATACGCAGTATTTT,CAISEPGDTQYF
few,-,TRBJ1-5,TRBV27,TGTGCCAGCGGCAATGGTCAGCCCCAGCATTTT,CASGNGQPQHF
few,-,TRBJ2-1,TRBV12-3/TRBV12-4,TGTGCCAGCGGTGCGGGTGAGCAGTTCTTC,CASGAGEQFF
-,-,TRBJ1-2,TRBV6-5,TGTGCCAGCAGTTACCTTGGAGGGGACTATGGCTACACCTTC,CASSYLGGDYGYTF